This T cell receptor beta chain appears in the sequencing data of a study of cytomegalovirus exposure and HLA in healthy donors. Study details: In a previous analysis, around 110 million unique TCR beta sequences were found from 150 million to 200 million T cells.

Points from the study as a whole: Donor immune exposure was known only as CMV serostatus. Listed as cytomegalovirus-associated were more than 150 TCR beta chains.

As to this clone: Its target is not known.

It was with 60 Vbeta and 13 Jbeta primers that the PCR ran. The data were produced by immunoSEQ multiplex PCR, yet TCRdb's version contains in-frame clones alone and is incomplete. Here the sample spans about 260,000 clones, about 66% being singletons. The clonotype comes from a female donor in good health and CMV-seronegative. The specimen was PBMCs.

In DNA, the CDR3 is TGTGCCAGCAGCTTCCGACACCCCTACAATGAGCAGTTCTTC. Translating it yields CASSFRHPYNEQFF. The rearrangement joins TRBV7-2 to TRBJ2-1; D unresolved. The CDR3 contains 14 residues. Germline loops: CDR1 SGHTA, CDR2 FQGNSA. V was clipped by 3 bases and J by 2 bases, with 8 bases between them.